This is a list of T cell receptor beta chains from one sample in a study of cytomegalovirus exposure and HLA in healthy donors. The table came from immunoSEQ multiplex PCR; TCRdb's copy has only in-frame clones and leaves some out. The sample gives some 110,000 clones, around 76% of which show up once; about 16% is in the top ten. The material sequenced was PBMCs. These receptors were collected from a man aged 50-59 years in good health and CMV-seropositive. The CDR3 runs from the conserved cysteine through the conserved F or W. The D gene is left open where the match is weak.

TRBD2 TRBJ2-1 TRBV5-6 CASSPLAGGKGEQFF
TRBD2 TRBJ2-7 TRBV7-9 CASSLALAGGFYEQYF
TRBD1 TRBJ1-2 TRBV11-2 CASSPLTGQGADGYTF
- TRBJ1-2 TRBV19 CASSMDSYGYTF
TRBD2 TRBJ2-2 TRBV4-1 CASSQDTRLATNTGELFF
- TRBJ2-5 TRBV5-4 CASTRGRAGTGQETQYF
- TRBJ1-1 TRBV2 CASSEARASTEAFF
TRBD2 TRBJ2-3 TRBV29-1 CSVEEAREVLTDTQYF
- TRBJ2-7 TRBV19 CASSIGIHPGERAYEQYF
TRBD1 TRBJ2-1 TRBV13 CASSPAGTGTEQFF
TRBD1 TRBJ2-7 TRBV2 CASSPSFIRQGVGEQYF
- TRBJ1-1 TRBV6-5 CASSNGGVGNTEAFF
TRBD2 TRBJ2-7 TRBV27 CASRLAGAYEQYF
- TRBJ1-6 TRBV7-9 CASSFPQGVNSPLHF
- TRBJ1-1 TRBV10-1 CASSDTSGVRNTEAFF
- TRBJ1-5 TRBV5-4 CASSVQTDGGNQPQHF
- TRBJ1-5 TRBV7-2 CASSLNSNQPQHF
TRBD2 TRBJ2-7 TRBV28 CASSPSKRGGSYEQYF
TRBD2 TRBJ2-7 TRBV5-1 CASNPRSGRYEQYF
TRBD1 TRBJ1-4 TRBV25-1 CASIPGQGDEKLFF
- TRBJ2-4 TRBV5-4 CASSPPGSQNIQYF
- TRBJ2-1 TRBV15 CATSRTTGPEGVF
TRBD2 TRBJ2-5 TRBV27 CASSLILAGGPETQYF
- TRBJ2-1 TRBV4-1 CASSPSQRGGNEQFF
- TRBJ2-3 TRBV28 CASKTGGTDTQYF
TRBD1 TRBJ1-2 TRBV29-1 CSVEPGTGEGGYTF
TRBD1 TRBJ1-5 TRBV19 CASSTGGFYNQPQHF
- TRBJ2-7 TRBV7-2 CASSLARASSYEQYF